Each of the 7 T cell receptor beta chains below was sequenced from the same sample in a study of shared clonotypes between healthy human individuals. Naivety among CD8 cells was defined by CD45RO negativity and positive CCR7 selection, thereby excluding terminally differentiated effector memory CD45RA+ cells. This table comes from immunoSEQ multiplex PCR, and its TCRdb copy is limited to in-frame clones, with some not included. The table records over 2,000,000 clones, 90% to 95% of them present only once. Material: naive CD8+ T cells from PBMCs. The source of these receptors is a young man in good health. Some clones in this sample may be carry-over from other donors' samples.

The rearrangement links TRBV7-8 to TRBJ1-2; TRBD1 matches at 8 bases. This CDR3 has 15 residues. V shed 11 bases and J 2 bases; nucleotides not matched to a gene: 13. Germline lookup yields CDR1 SGHVS and CDR2 FQNEAQ. CDR3 in amino acids: CAAMDRDESNYGYTF. CDR3 DNA sequence: TGTGCCGCGATGGACAGGGATGAGTCCAACTATGGCTACACCTTC. Full variable domain (remainder filled in from reference TRBV7-8 and TRBJ1-2): GAGVSQSPRYKVAKRGQDVALRCDPISGHVSLFWYQQALGQGPEFLTYFQNEAQLDKSGLPSDRFFAERPEGSVSTLKIQRTQQEDSAVYLCAAMDRDESNYGYTFGSGTRLTVV.

The V gene is TRBV27, the J gene TRBJ2-3; D gene unclear. Per the germline V gene, CDR1 is MNHEY and CDR2 is SMNVEV (reference sequence). The CDR3 is made up of 12 amino acids. V dropped 5 bases and J dropped 4 bases, with 7 bases sitting between them. This CDR3 reads CASSTIADTQYF. The CDR3 nucleotides read TGTGCCAGCAGTACTATAGCAGATACGCAGTATTTT.

Remarks on this clone: Other nucleotide sequences in the sample specify the same CDR3. The chain employs TRBV7-9 and TRBJ2-7, with D perhaps matching TRBD1 or TRBD2 (5 bases each). The CDR3 extends over 12 amino acids. Germline V gives CDR1 SEHNR, CDR2 FQNEAQ (reference sequence). Trimming took off 3 bases at V and 6 bases at J, with 9 bases between the two ends. The CDR3 region has the DNA TGTGCCAGCAGCTTCGGTGGGGGCGAGCAGTACTTC. It specifies CASSFGGGEQYF.

Remarks on this clone: This specimen includes other DNA sequences encoding the same CDR3. The chain couples TRBV9 to TRBJ2-7; the D gene is possibly TRBD1 (6 bases). Germline CDR1 and CDR2: SGDLS and YYNGEE. CDR3 length: 14 residues. V was shortened by 0 bases and J by 3 bases, with 10 bases between the two germline ends. The CDR3 protein is CASSVEDSGYEQYF. CDR3 coding DNA: TGTGCCAGCAGCGTAGAGGACAGTGGCTACGAGCAGTACTTC.

This chain uses TRBV28 with TRBJ2-7; TRBD2 aligns across 7 bases. This CDR3 contains 15 residues. Germline CDR1 reads MDHEN; CDR2 reads SYDVKM. V dropped 3 bases and J dropped 4; count of bases not matched to a gene: 9. The CDR3 nucleotides are TGTGCCAGCAGTTTTCGCGGGAGCACCGCTTACGAGCAGTACTTC. Translating it yields CASSFRGSTAYEQYF.

The chain couples TRBV4-3 to TRBJ2-7; 10 nucleotides agree with TRBD1. Germline V gene lookup returns CDR1 LGHNA and CDR2 YSLEER. The V and J ends lost 0 bases and 1 base, in that order; junction bases with no gene match: 9. The CDR3 length is 18 residues. The CDR3 coding sequence is TGCGCCAGCAGCCAAGATCTTTGGGACAGGGGAGATTCCTACGAGCAGTACTTC. This codes for CASSQDLWDRGDSYEQYF.

This rearrangement joins TRBV28 to TRBJ2-1, with D unresolved. Germline lookup yields CDR1 MDHEN and CDR2 SYDVKM. V lost 3 bases and J 7 bases, leaving 10 bases between the germline ends. CDR3 length: 13 residues. The CDR3 DNA follows: TGTGCCAGCAGTTTTGGCACGATTAATGAGCAGTTCTTC. Its translation: CASSFGTINEQFF.